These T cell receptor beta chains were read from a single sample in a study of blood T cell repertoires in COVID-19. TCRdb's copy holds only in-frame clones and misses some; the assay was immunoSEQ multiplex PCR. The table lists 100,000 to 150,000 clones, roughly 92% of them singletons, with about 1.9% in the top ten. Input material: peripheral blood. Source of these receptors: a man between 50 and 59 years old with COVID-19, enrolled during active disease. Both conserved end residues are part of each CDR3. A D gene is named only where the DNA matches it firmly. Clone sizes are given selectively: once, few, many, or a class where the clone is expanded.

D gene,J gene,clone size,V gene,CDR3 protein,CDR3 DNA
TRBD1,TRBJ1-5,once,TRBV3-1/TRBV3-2,CASSRGTDSNQPQHF,TGTGCCAGCAGCCGAGGGACAGATAGCAATCAGCCCCAGCATTTT
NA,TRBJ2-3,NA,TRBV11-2,CASSEGQPAADTQYF,TGTGCCAGCAGCGAAGGACAGCCGGCCGCAGATACGCAGTATTTT
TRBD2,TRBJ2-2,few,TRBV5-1,CASSFLAGGGELFF,TGCGCCAGCAGCTTCCTAGCGGGAGGTGGGGAGCTGTTTTTT
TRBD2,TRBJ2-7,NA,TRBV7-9,CASSRTSGRSYEQYF,TGTGCCAGCAGCAGGACTAGCGGGAGGTCCTACGAGCAGTACTTC
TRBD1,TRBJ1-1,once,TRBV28,CASSLSPGGRTEAFF,TGTGCCAGCAGTTTATCCCCAGGGGGGCGAACTGAAGCTTTCTTT
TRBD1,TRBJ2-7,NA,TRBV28,CASSLPGQGVSEQYF,TGTGCCAGCAGTTTACCCGGACAGGGGGTGAGTGAGCAGTACTTC
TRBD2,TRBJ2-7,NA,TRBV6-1,CASSGDWTSGTYEQYF,TGTGCCAGCAGTGGCGATTGGACTAGCGGTACCTACGAGCAGTACTTC
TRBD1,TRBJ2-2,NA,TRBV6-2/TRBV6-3,CASSPRQGNTGELFF,TGTGCCAGCAGCCCCAGACAGGGGAACACCGGGGAGCTGTTTTTT
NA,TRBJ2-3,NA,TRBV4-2,CASSQGPTLRTDTQYF,TGTGCCAGCAGCCAAGGGCCGACTTTGCGCACAGATACGCAGTATTTT
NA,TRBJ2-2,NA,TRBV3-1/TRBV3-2,CASSQKELGLVGELFF,TGTGCCAGCAGCCAAAAAGAGTTGGGGCTGGTCGGGGAGCTGTTTTTT
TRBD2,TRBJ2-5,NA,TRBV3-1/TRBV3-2,CASSQTSGRVPETQYF,TGTGCCAGCAGCCAGACTAGCGGGAGAGTCCCAGAGACCCAGTACTTC
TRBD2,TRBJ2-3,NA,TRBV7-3,CASSLAGGYTDTQYF,TGTGCCAGCAGCTTAGCGGGAGGCTATACAGATACGCAGTATTTT
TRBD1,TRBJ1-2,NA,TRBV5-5,CASSLAQGTYGYTF,TGTGCCAGCAGCTTGGCACAGGGGACCTATGGCTACACCTTC
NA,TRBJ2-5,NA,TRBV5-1,CASSLGRGGQETQYF,TGCGCCAGCAGCTTGGGGAGGGGAGGACAAGAGACCCAGTACTTC
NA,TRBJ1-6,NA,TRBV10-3,CAISESGLTSPLHF,TGTGCCATCAGTGAGTCCGGGTTAACCTCACCCCTCCACTTT
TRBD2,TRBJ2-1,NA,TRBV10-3,CAIKEASGSGVDEQFF,TGTGCCATCAAGGAGGCTAGCGGGAGCGGAGTCGATGAGCAGTTCTTC
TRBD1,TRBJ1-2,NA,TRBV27,CASSPGTGFYGYTF,TGTGCCAGCAGCCCTGGGACAGGGTTTTATGGCTACACCTTC
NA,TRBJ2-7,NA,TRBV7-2,CASSLKSGPAGEQYF,TGTGCCAGCAGCTTGAAAAGCGGGCCGGCCGGCGAGCAGTACTTC
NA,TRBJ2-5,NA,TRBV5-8,CASSRLGEETQYF,TGTGCCAGCAGCCGGCTAGGGGAAGAGACCCAGTACTTC
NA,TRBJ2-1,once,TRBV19,CASSKSVPGAGNEQFF,TGTGCCAGCTCCAAGTCCGTCCCGGGAGCGGGCAATGAGCAGTTCTTC
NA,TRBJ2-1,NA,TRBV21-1,CASSKALATSGRSYNEQFF,TGTGCCAGCAGCAAAGCATTGGCGACTAGCGGGCGCTCCTACAATGAGCAGTTCTTC
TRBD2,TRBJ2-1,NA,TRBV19,CASSLAGGPNEQFF,TGTGCCAGTAGTCTAGCGGGAGGGCCGAATGAGCAGTTCTTC
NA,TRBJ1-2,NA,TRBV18,CASSPLPGARGYTF,TGTGCCAGCTCACCACTCCCAGGGGCTCGGGGCTACACCTTC
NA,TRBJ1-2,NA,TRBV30,CAWKRQTYGYTF,TGTGCCTGGAAAAGACAGACGTATGGCTACACCTTC
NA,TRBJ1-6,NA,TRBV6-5,CATQGNPNSPLHF,TGTGCCACCCAGGGGAATCCCAATTCACCCCTCCACTTT
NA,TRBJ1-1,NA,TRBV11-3,CASSLRAGDQEAFF,TGTGCCAGCAGCTTAAGGGCAGGGGACCAAGAAGCTTTCTTT
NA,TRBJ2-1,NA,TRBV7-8,CASSKTSRAYNEQFF,TGTGCCAGCAGCAAGACTAGTAGAGCCTACAATGAGCAGTTCTTC
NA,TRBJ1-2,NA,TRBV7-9,CASSLISSWRYTF,TGTGCCAGCAGCTTAATAAGTTCCTGGCGCTACACCTTC
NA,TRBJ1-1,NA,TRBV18,CASSPRELRQNQGLESVGEAFF,TGTGCCAGCTCACCGCGAGAACTCCGACAGAATCAGGGCCTAGAAAGCGTCGGCGAAGCTTTCTTT
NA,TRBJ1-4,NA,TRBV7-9,CASSRGHGEKLFF,TGTGCCAGCAGCCGGGGACACGGGGAAAAACTGTTTTTT
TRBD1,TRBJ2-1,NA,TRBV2,CASTQGTAYNEQFF,TGTGCCAGCACCCAAGGGACAGCTTACAATGAGCAGTTCTTC
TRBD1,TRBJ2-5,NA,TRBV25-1,CASRRQGLGETQYF,TGTGCCAGCAGAAGACAGGGCCTGGGGGAGACCCAGTACTTC
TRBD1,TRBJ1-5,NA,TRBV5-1,CASSLAPGQGSQPQHF,TGCGCCAGCAGCTTGGCCCCGGGACAGGGAAGTCAGCCCCAGCATTTT
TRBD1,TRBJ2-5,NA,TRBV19,CARDRGQAVETQYF,TGTGCCAGAGATCGGGGACAGGCTGTAGAGACCCAGTACTTC